A selection of T cell receptor beta chains follows, all from one sample in a study of blood T cell repertoires in COVID-19. The protocol was immunoSEQ multiplex PCR, while the TCRdb copy is restricted to in-frame clones and leaves out a portion. The sample includes 56,000 or so clones, 89% seen only once; the top ten take less than 50%. Sequencing was carried out using peripheral blood. All receptors derive from a woman in her fifties or sixties with COVID-19, enrolled during active disease. CDR3s include the opening cysteine and the closing phenylalanine or tryptophan. A D gene is named only where the DNA matches it firmly. Rows may omit the clone size; those that give it use once, few, many or a size class.

J gene: TRBJ1-5; V gene: TRBV13; D gene: TRBD1; clone size: NA; CDR3 DNA: TGTGCCAGCAGCTTCGGACAGGGAGAGCCCCAGCATTTT; CDR3 protein: CASSFGQGEPQHF
J gene: TRBJ1-2; V gene: TRBV12-3/TRBV12-4; D gene: NA; clone size: once; CDR3 DNA: TGTGCCAGCAGTGCAGGGGACTATGGCTACACCTTC; CDR3 protein: CASSAGDYGYTF
J gene: TRBJ2-7; V gene: TRBV10-1; D gene: TRBD2; clone size: NA; CDR3 DNA: TGCGCCAGCAGTGCGGGTAGCGGGTTGTCGGGGGAGCAGTACTTC; CDR3 protein: CASSAGSGLSGEQYF
J gene: TRBJ1-5; V gene: TRBV6-2/TRBV6-3; D gene: NA; clone size: NA; CDR3 DNA: TGTGCCAGCAGTTACTCGAGCCAGGGGAACAATCAGCCCCAGCATTTT; CDR3 protein: CASSYSSQGNNQPQHF
J gene: TRBJ1-5; V gene: TRBV27; D gene: TRBD1; clone size: NA; CDR3 DNA: TGTGCCAGCAGTCCGGGGACAGAACATCAGCCCCAGCATTTT; CDR3 protein: CASSPGTEHQPQHF
J gene: TRBJ2-1; V gene: TRBV6-6; D gene: NA; clone size: NA; CDR3 DNA: TGTGCCAGCAGTTACGACAGCAATGAGCAGTTCTTC; CDR3 protein: CASSYDSNEQFF
J gene: TRBJ1-1; V gene: TRBV7-9; D gene: NA; clone size: NA; CDR3 DNA: TGTGCCAGCAGCTTATACAGGGATTCGAGCACTGAAGCTTTCTTT; CDR3 protein: CASSLYRDSSTEAFF
J gene: TRBJ1-2; V gene: TRBV3-1/TRBV3-2; D gene: NA; clone size: NA; CDR3 DNA: TGTGCCAGCAGCCAAGATGAGGTGGCGAGTGAGGGCTACACCTTC; CDR3 protein: CASSQDEVASEGYTF
J gene: TRBJ1-5; V gene: TRBV19; D gene: NA; clone size: NA; CDR3 DNA: TGTGCCAGTAAAGAGTTACTAGGGGGTCAGCCCCAGCATTTT; CDR3 protein: CASKELLGGQPQHF
J gene: TRBJ2-1; V gene: TRBV28; D gene: TRBD1; clone size: NA; CDR3 DNA: TGTGCCAGCACCGCCGGGGGGACAGGGGGGTTCAATGAGCAGTTCTTC; CDR3 protein: CASTAGGTGGFNEQFF
J gene: TRBJ1-4; V gene: TRBV29-1; D gene: NA; clone size: NA; CDR3 DNA: TGCAGCGTTGTATCCGCAACTAATGAAAAACTGTTTTTT; CDR3 protein: CSVVSATNEKLFF
J gene: TRBJ2-2; V gene: TRBV9; D gene: TRBD1; clone size: NA; CDR3 DNA: TGTGCCAGCACCGACAGGGGTTCCACCGGGGAGCTGTTTTTT; CDR3 protein: CASTDRGSTGELFF
J gene: TRBJ2-5; V gene: TRBV18; D gene: NA; clone size: NA; CDR3 DNA: TGTGCCAGCTCGTACGGCGTGGGCCTGGGAGAGACCCAGTACTTC; CDR3 protein: CASSYGVGLGETQYF
J gene: TRBJ2-1; V gene: TRBV7-2; D gene: NA; clone size: NA; CDR3 DNA: TGTGCCAGCAGGCCTCCGGGGTCTTCCTACAATGAGCAGTTCTTC; CDR3 protein: CASRPPGSSYNEQFF
J gene: TRBJ2-1; V gene: TRBV7-2; D gene: TRBD2; clone size: NA; CDR3 DNA: TGTGCCAGCAGCGTTGTGGGGGGGGGTTTCTCCTACAATGAGCAGTTCTTC; CDR3 protein: CASSVVGGGFSYNEQFF
J gene: TRBJ2-7; V gene: TRBV7-8; D gene: NA; clone size: few; CDR3 DNA: TGTGCCAGCAGCTTTCCCCCTTTTAGACAGCCGTCTCCCTACGAGCAGTACTTC; CDR3 protein: CASSFPPFRQPSPYEQYF
J gene: TRBJ2-1; V gene: TRBV12-3/TRBV12-4; D gene: NA; clone size: NA; CDR3 DNA: TGTGCCAGCAGTTGGGGACTTGGCAATGAGCAGTTCTTC; CDR3 protein: CASSWGLGNEQFF
J gene: TRBJ2-7; V gene: TRBV5-4; D gene: NA; clone size: NA; CDR3 DNA: TGTGCCAGCAGCTGGGGGGACGGGCGGAACTACGAGCAGTACTTC; CDR3 protein: CASSWGDGRNYEQYF
J gene: TRBJ1-6; V gene: TRBV13; D gene: TRBD1; clone size: NA; CDR3 DNA: TGTGCCAGCAGCGGAGGAGGGGGCCCGTCCGCCCTCCTCCACTTT; CDR3 protein: CASSGGGGPSALLHF
J gene: TRBJ1-2; V gene: TRBV15; D gene: TRBD1; clone size: NA; CDR3 DNA: TGTGCCACCAGCAGAGGAGGGGGCTCCTATGGCTACACCTTC; CDR3 protein: CATSRGGGSYGYTF
J gene: TRBJ2-1; V gene: TRBV4-2; D gene: TRBD2; clone size: NA; CDR3 DNA: TGTGCCAGCAGCCGAGGACTAGCGAACTACAATGAGCAGTTCTTC; CDR3 protein: CASSRGLANYNEQFF
J gene: TRBJ1-4; V gene: TRBV28; D gene: TRBD1; clone size: NA; CDR3 DNA: TGTGCCAGCAGTTTACCGGGACAGGGTTTAGGGGATGAAAAACTGTTTTTT; CDR3 protein: CASSLPGQGLGDEKLFF
J gene: TRBJ1-2; V gene: TRBV7-9; D gene: TRBD1; clone size: NA; CDR3 DNA: TGTGCCAGCAGCAGCGACACTGGGGACAGTGGCTACACCTTC; CDR3 protein: CASSSDTGDSGYTF
J gene: TRBJ1-5; V gene: TRBV3-1/TRBV3-2; D gene: TRBD1; clone size: NA; CDR3 DNA: TGTGCCAGCAGCCACCTGGAGCGAGACAGGGGTAATCAGCCCCAGCATTTT; CDR3 protein: CASSHLERDRGNQPQHF
J gene: TRBJ1-2; V gene: TRBV9; D gene: TRBD1; clone size: NA; CDR3 DNA: TGTGCCAGCAGCTCGAGACAGGGCGATGGCTACACCTTC; CDR3 protein: CASSSRQGDGYTF
J gene: TRBJ1-5; V gene: TRBV5-1; D gene: TRBD1; clone size: NA; CDR3 DNA: TGCGCCAGCAGCACGGGACAGGGAGACAATCAGCCCCAGCATTTT; CDR3 protein: CASSTGQGDNQPQHF